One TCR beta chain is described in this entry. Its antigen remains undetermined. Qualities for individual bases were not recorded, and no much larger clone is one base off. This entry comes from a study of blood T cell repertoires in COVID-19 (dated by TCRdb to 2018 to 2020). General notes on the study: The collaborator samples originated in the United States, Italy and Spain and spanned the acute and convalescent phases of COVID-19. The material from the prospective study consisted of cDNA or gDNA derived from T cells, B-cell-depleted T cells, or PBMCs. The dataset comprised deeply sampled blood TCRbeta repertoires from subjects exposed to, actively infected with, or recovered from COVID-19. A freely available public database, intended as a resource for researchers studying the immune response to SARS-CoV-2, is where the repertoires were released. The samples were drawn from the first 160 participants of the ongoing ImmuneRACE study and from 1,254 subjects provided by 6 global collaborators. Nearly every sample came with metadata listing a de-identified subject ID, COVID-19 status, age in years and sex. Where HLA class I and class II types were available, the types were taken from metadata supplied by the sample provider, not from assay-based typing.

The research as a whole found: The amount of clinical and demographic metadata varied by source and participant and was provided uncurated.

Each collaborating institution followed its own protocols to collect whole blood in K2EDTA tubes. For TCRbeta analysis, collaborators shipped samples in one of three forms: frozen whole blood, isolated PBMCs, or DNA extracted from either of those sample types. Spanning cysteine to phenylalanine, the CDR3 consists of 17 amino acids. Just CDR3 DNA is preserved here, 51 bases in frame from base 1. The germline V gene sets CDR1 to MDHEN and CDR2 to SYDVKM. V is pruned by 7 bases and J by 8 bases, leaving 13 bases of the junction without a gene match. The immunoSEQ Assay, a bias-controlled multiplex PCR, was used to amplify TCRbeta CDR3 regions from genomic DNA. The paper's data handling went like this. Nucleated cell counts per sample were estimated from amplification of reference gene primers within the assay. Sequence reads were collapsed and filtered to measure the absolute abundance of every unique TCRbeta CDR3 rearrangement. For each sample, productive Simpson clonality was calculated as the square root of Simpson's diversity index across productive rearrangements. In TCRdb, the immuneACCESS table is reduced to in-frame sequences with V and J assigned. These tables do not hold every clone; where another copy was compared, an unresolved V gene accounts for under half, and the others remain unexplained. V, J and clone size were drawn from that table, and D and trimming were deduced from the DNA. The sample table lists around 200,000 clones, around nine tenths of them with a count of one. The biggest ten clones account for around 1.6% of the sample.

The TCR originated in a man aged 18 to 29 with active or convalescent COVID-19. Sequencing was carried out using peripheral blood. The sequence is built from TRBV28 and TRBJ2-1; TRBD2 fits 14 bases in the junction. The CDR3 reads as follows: CASTPSTSGRVGDEQFF. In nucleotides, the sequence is TGTGCCAGCACCCCCTCGACTAGCGGGAGGGTAGGCGATGAGCAGTTCTTC.